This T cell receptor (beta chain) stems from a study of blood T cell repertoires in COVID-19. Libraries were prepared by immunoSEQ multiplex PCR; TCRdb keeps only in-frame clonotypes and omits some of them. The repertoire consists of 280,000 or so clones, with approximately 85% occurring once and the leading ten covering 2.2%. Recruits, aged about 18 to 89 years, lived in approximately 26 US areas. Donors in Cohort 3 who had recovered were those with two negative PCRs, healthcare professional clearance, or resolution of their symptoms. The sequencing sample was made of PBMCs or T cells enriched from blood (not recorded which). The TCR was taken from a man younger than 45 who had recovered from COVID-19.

CDR3: CATSDERTAQRQYF. As DNA, the CDR3 is TGTGCCACCAGTGATGAAAGGACAGCGCAACGGCAGTATTTT. This chain connects TRBV24-1 to TRBJ2-3; a weak D match, TRBD1 (6 bases). The CDR3 consists of 14 residues. Trimming pared 3 bases from V and 11 bases from J, leaving 17 bases between. CDR1 is KGHDR, CDR2 SFDVKD, per germline.